The rows below give T cell receptor beta chains drawn from one sample of a study of beta chain features in type 1 diabetes. The assay was immunoSEQ multiplex PCR, and TCRdb's table has in-frame clones only and misses some. The sample includes 360,000 or so clones, less than 20% seen only once; the top ten take under 0.05%. The sample comprised naive CD4+ T cells from blood. Source of these receptors: a woman aged 18-29 years in good health. Both conserved end residues are part of each CDR3. Each record gives: D gene, V gene, clone size, J gene, CDR3 DNA, CDR3 protein. A D gene is named only where the DNA matches it firmly. Clone size is stated in some rows and not others, as once, few, many or a class when expanded.

D: TRBD1
V: TRBV6-5
size: NA
J: TRBJ1-2
DNA: TGTGCCAGCAGAAACAGGGGCAACTACACCTTC
CDR3: CASRNRGNYTF

D: TRBD2
V: TRBV9
size: NA
J: TRBJ2-5
DNA: TGTGCCAGCAGCGTAGTAGGCGGGAGTACCTTAGAGACCCAGTACTTC
CDR3: CASSVVGGSTLETQYF

D: NA
V: TRBV7-9
size: few
J: TRBJ1-4
DNA: TGTGCCAGCAGCTGGGGACTGCTTAATGAAAAACTGTTTTTT
CDR3: CASSWGLLNEKLFF

D: TRBD1
V: TRBV19
size: few
J: TRBJ2-7
DNA: TGTGCCAGTAGCCGACAGGGTTCCTACGAGCAGTACTTC
CDR3: CASSRQGSYEQYF

D: NA
V: TRBV2
size: NA
J: TRBJ1-2
DNA: TGTGCCAGCAGTCCCTTTGCAGGGCCCCTAAATGGCTACACCTTC
CDR3: CASSPFAGPLNGYTF

D: TRBD1
V: TRBV9
size: NA
J: TRBJ2-5
DNA: TGTGCCAGCAGCGTAGAAGGGGGACAGGGGGTACGGGAGACCCAGTACTTC
CDR3: CASSVEGGQGVRETQYF

D: TRBD1
V: TRBV9
size: NA
J: TRBJ1-2
DNA: TGTGCCAGCAGCCTCCGGGACAGGGGGGTCCTCGACTATGGCTACACCTTC
CDR3: CASSLRDRGVLDYGYTF

D: NA
V: TRBV12-5
size: NA
J: TRBJ1-1
DNA: TGTGCTAGTGGTTCAACAGGGACTGAAGCTTTCTTT
CDR3: CASGSTGTEAFF

D: TRBD1
V: TRBV15
size: NA
J: TRBJ1-6
DNA: TGTGCCACCAGCAGCGCGACAGGGAGCAAGTCACCCCTCCACTTT
CDR3: CATSSATGSKSPLHF

D: NA
V: TRBV9
size: few
J: TRBJ2-3
DNA: TGTGCCAGCAGCCCTCTCCCAGATACGCAGTATTTT
CDR3: CASSPLPDTQYF

D: NA
V: TRBV5-1
size: few
J: TRBJ2-5
DNA: TGCGCCAGCAGCCCGGGGACATCTCAAGAGACCCAGTACTTC
CDR3: CASSPGTSQETQYF

D: NA
V: TRBV10-1
size: NA
J: TRBJ2-7
DNA: TGCGCCAGCAGTGGTGGCAGGGGCCCCTACGAGCAGTACTTC
CDR3: CASSGGRGPYEQYF

D: TRBD1
V: TRBV6-1
size: NA
J: TRBJ1-5
DNA: TGTGCCAGCAGTTGGGACAGGGGTAGCAATCAGCCCCAGCATTTT
CDR3: CASSWDRGSNQPQHF

D: NA
V: TRBV30
size: NA
J: TRBJ1-5
DNA: TGTGCCTGGAGTGTAGGACTGATTAGCAATCAGCCCCAGCATTTT
CDR3: CAWSVGLISNQPQHF

D: NA
V: TRBV9
size: NA
J: TRBJ2-7
DNA: TGTGCCAGCAGCGAGTCCCTGACTAGGGGGACAGAACGTACGGAGCAGTACTTC
CDR3: CASSESLTRGTERTEQYF

D: NA
V: TRBV11-2
size: once
J: TRBJ2-3
DNA: TGTGCCAGCACCTCTGTAGGGGGGGCAGATACGCAGTATTTT
CDR3: CASTSVGGADTQYF

D: TRBD2
V: TRBV9
size: NA
J: TRBJ2-6
DNA: TGTGCCAGCAGCGTAGTTGGAGCTCCGGGGGGGAGATTCGGGGCCAACGTCCTGACTTTC
CDR3: CASSVVGAPGGRFGANVLTF

D: TRBD2
V: TRBV5-4
size: few
J: TRBJ2-5
DNA: TGTGCCAGCAGCTTGACTAGCGGGATCCAAGAGACCCAGTACTTC
CDR3: CASSLTSGIQETQYF

D: NA
V: TRBV18
size: NA
J: TRBJ1-6
DNA: TGTGCCAGCTCACCGGACAAGGTGGGATCACCCCTCCACTTT
CDR3: CASSPDKVGSPLHF

D: NA
V: TRBV5-4
size: once
J: TRBJ1-1
DNA: TGTGCCAGCAGCTCCCGGGACACTGAAGCTTTCTTT
CDR3: CASSSRDTEAFF

D: NA
V: TRBV6-5
size: few
J: TRBJ2-1
DNA: TGTGCCAGCAGTCAACGGGATGAGCAGTTCTTC
CDR3: CASSQRDEQFF

D: TRBD2
V: TRBV7-2
size: NA
J: TRBJ2-5
DNA: TGTGCCAGCAGCTCCCAGACTAGCGGGGGACCTATAGGACAGCCCCAGTACTTC
CDR3: CASSSQTSGGPIGQPQYF

D: NA
V: TRBV7-2
size: few
J: TRBJ1-2
DNA: TGTGCCAGCCACCTTACAGTTTCCTATGGCTACACCTTC
CDR3: CASHLTVSYGYTF

D: NA
V: TRBV7-2
size: few
J: TRBJ2-5
DNA: TGTGCCAGCAGCCTTCTAGACGGGGGCCAAGAGACCCAGTACTTC
CDR3: CASSLLDGGQETQYF

D: TRBD1
V: TRBV4-1
size: few
J: TRBJ1-5
DNA: TGCGCCAGCAGCCAAGAGGGTGGGACAGGCAATCAGCCCCAGCATTTT
CDR3: CASSQEGGTGNQPQHF

D: TRBD2
V: TRBV19
size: NA
J: TRBJ2-2
DNA: TGTGCCAGTAGTATCCCGGCTAGCGGGAGGACCGGGGAGCTGTTTTTT
CDR3: CASSIPASGRTGELFF

D: TRBD2
V: TRBV5-1
size: NA
J: TRBJ2-2
DNA: TGCGCCAGCAGCTTGGACACGGGGGGTTACACCGGGGAGCTGTTTTTT
CDR3: CASSLDTGGYTGELFF

D: TRBD2
V: TRBV7-9
size: NA
J: TRBJ2-7
DNA: TGTGCCAGCAGCTTAACGACTAGCGGGAGTGTCCCAGGGTACTTC
CDR3: CASSLTTSGSVPGYF

D: NA
V: TRBV30
size: few
J: TRBJ1-4
DNA: TGTGCCTGGAGAGGGGCAGCAACTAATGAAAAACTGTTTTTT
CDR3: CAWRGAATNEKLFF

D: TRBD1
V: TRBV15
size: NA
J: TRBJ1-2
DNA: TGTGCCACCAGCAGAGATGGGACAGGGGACTATGGCTACACCTTC
CDR3: CATSRDGTGDYGYTF

D: TRBD2
V: TRBV28
size: NA
J: TRBJ2-3
DNA: TGTGCCAGCAGTTTTATAGCGGGAGGGCACACAGATACGCAGTATTTT
CDR3: CASSFIAGGHTDTQYF

D: NA
V: TRBV18
size: NA
J: TRBJ1-1
DNA: TGTGCCAGCTCACCGACAGCGAACACTGAAGCTTTCTTT
CDR3: CASSPTANTEAFF

D: NA
V: TRBV2
size: few
J: TRBJ2-1
DNA: TGTGCCAGCAGAGCCGGGATACAGCCGTACAATGAGCAGTTCTTC
CDR3: CASRAGIQPYNEQFF

D: TRBD2
V: TRBV29-1
size: many
J: TRBJ2-6
DNA: TGCAGCGTTGGACTAGCGGGAGCTGGGGCCAACGTCCTGACTTTC
CDR3: CSVGLAGAGANVLTF

D: TRBD2
V: TRBV7-9
size: few
J: TRBJ2-3
DNA: TGTGCCAGCAGTCGAGCGGCTAGCGGGAAACTCACAGATACGCAGTATTTT
CDR3: CASSRAASGKLTDTQYF

D: TRBD1
V: TRBV27
size: NA
J: TRBJ2-7
DNA: TGTGCCAGCAGTTTATCGACAGGGTTATACGAGCAGTACTTC
CDR3: CASSLSTGLYEQYF

D: TRBD1
V: TRBV18
size: NA
J: TRBJ2-5
DNA: TGTGCCAGCTCTCAACAGGGGGCAAAGGAGACCCAGTACTTC
CDR3: CASSQQGAKETQYF

D: TRBD1
V: TRBV2
size: NA
J: TRBJ2-2
DNA: TGTGCCAGCAGTGGAGACAGGGTCGCGAACACCGGGGAGCTGTTTTTT
CDR3: CASSGDRVANTGELFF

D: TRBD2
V: TRBV5-1
size: few
J: TRBJ2-7
DNA: TGCGCCAGCAGCTACGGGACTAGCGGATTCATTTACGAGCAGTACTTC
CDR3: CASSYGTSGFIYEQYF

D: NA
V: TRBV30
size: NA
J: TRBJ1-1
DNA: TGTGCCTGTCGAATGGAATCGGCGAGGCAAGAAGCTTTCTTT
CDR3: CACRMESARQEAFF

D: NA
V: TRBV2
size: NA
J: TRBJ2-3
DNA: TGTGCCAGCAGTGAACAGGGTTTCACAGATACGCAGTATTTT
CDR3: CASSEQGFTDTQYF

D: TRBD1
V: TRBV25-1
size: NA
J: TRBJ1-6
DNA: TGTGCCAGCAGTCTCTGGGACAGGGGAAGAGAATCACCCCTCCACTTT
CDR3: CASSLWDRGRESPLHF

D: NA
V: TRBV11-3
size: NA
J: TRBJ2-7
DNA: TGTGCCAGCAGCTTAAGTTGGGGACACTCTCGGTCCTACGAGCAGTACTTC
CDR3: CASSLSWGHSRSYEQYF